These 8 T cell receptor beta chains were sequenced from one sample in a study of shared clonotypes between healthy human individuals. Libraries were prepared by immunoSEQ multiplex PCR; TCRdb keeps only in-frame clonotypes and omits some of them. The data show more than 2 million clones, approximately 95% seen once. Sample: naive CD4+ T cells sorted from blood. Subset noted: CD45RA+ positively selected. The receptors shown here come from a man between 18 and 29 years old in good health.

CDR3 bases: TGCGCCAGCAGTCTAGCGGCGTACACCGGGGAGCTGTTTTTT. Protein product: CASSLAAYTGELFF. This rearrangement joins TRBV5-1 to TRBJ2-2; 7 bases agree with TRBD2. Germline lookup yields CDR1 SGHRS and CDR2 YFSETQ. The CDR3 has 14 residues. Germline trimming cut 5 bases from V and 3 bases from J; bases unmatched to any gene: 4.

The chain is built from TRBV6-5 and TRBJ1-2, with 7 bases aligning to TRBD1. The germline V gene has CDR1 MNHEY and CDR2 SVGAGI. This CDR3 region has 13 residues. The V and J ends lost 6 bases and 4 bases, in that order; junction bases with no gene match: 5. DNA of the CDR3: TGTGCCAGCAGAGACAGGGAAACCTATGGCTACACCTTC. Protein sequence: CASRDRETYGYTF.

The CDR3 nucleotides read TGTGCCAGCACGGTTCTACTACAGGGGGGCGAGCAGTACTTC. As protein: CASTVLLQGGEQYF. The gene calls are TRBV2 and TRBJ2-7, with TRBD1 matching over 8 bases. In germline, CDR1 is SNHLY, CDR2 FYNNEI. The J segment lost 6 bases and the V segment lost 7 bases, leaving 11 bases of the junction unmatched. The CDR3 is 14 amino acids. Full variable domain (rest looked up from reference TRBV2 and TRBJ2-7): EPEVTQTPSHQVTQMGQEVILRCVPISNHLYFYWYRQILGQKVEFLVSFYNNEISEKSEIFDDQFSVERPDGSNFTLKIRSTKLEDSAMYFCASTVLLQGGEQYFGPGTRLTVT.

The chain couples TRBV5-4 to TRBJ2-5; the match to TRBD2 covers 13 bases. In germline, CDR1 is SGHNT, CDR2 YYREEE (reference sequence). The CDR3 is 12 residues long. V lost 4 bases and J lost 12; bases outside the gene matches: 3. CDR3 sequence reads: CASSLGLAGEYF. For the CDR3, the DNA is TGTGCCAGCAGCCTCGGACTAGCGGGGGAGTACTTC. Based on the CDR3 plus reference TRBV5-4 and TRBJ2-5, the full variable domain is ETGVTQSPTHLIKTRGQQVTLRCSSQSGHNTVSWYQQALGQGPQFIFQYYREEENGRGNFPPRFSGLQFPNYSSELNVNALELDDSALYLCASSLGLAGEYFGPGTRLLVL.

This rearrangement joins TRBV25-1 to TRBJ1-4, with D possibly being TRBD1 (6 bases). V lost 6 bases, J lost 4 bases, and 12 bases lay in between. The CDR3 totals 14 residues. Per germline, CDR1 MGHDK and CDR2 SYGVNS. DNA of the CDR3: TGTGCCAGCAGAAGGGGGGCTGGTAATGAAAAACTGTTTTTT. The encoded protein is CASRRGAGNEKLFF.

The chain couples TRBV2 to TRBJ2-1, with TRBD2 matching 8 bases. Germline V CDR1 and CDR2: SNHLY, FYNNEI. There are 15 residues in the CDR3. After removal of 0 bases from V and 9 bases from J, the junction contained 7 bases not matched to a gene. The CDR3 coding sequence is TGTGCCAGCAGTGAAGCTCGGGGGGGATCGTCTGAGCAGTTCTTC. Its translation: CASSEARGGSSEQFF.

The chain carries TRBV6-5 and TRBJ2-5; D is possibly TRBD1 (5 bases). Trimming shortened V by 5 bases and J by 7 bases, and 14 bases separated the two germline ends. The CDR3 has 13 residues. The germline CDR1 and CDR2 sequences are MNHEY and SVGAGI. CDR3 nucleotide sequence: TGTGCCAGCAGTCGCGACAGAGCCAGGACCCAGTACTTC. Amino acids: CASSRDRARTQYF.

This chain joins TRBV5-1 and TRBJ1-5; D ambiguous. Germline CDR1 SGHRS, CDR2 YFSETQ. With 0 bases removed from V and 9 bases from J, the gap between germline ends came to 19 bases. The length of the CDR3 is 16 residues. CDR3 DNA: TGCGCCAGCAGCTTGGAGGGAGCGGGCACACCTCTGCCCCAGCATTTT. The encoded protein is CASSLEGAGTPLPQHF.